The following is a TCR beta chain sequence with its context. What it recognizes is unknown. CDR3 length: 16 residues. V trimming: 0 bases; J trimming: 4 bases; junction bases outside the gene matches: 6. The germline CDR1 and CDR2 sequences are SGHRS and YFSETQ. The data belong to a study of neoadjuvant anti-PD-1 for oral cavity cancer. Study observations and caveats: Higher pretreatment blood Treg/Th17 ratios correlated with higher pretreatment blood and lower post-treatment tumor TCRbeta clonality.

The method was immunoSEQ multiplex PCR; TCRdb's version includes in-frame clones alone and lacks a portion of them. The sample includes 68,000 or so clones, approximately 81% of them seen just once. Time point described: after neoadjuvant nivolumab, at surgical resection. The chain has TRBV5-1 and TRBJ1-2, with 10 bases lining up with TRBD1. The sequencing used PBMCs, collected after nivolumab (anti-PD-1) treatment. The sequence came from a person between 40 and 85 years old with oral cavity squamous cell carcinoma. CDR3 nucleotides: TGCGCCAGCAGCTTGGGCGGGACAGGGGCCCTCTATGGCTACACCTTC. Translation: CASSLGGTGALYGYTF.